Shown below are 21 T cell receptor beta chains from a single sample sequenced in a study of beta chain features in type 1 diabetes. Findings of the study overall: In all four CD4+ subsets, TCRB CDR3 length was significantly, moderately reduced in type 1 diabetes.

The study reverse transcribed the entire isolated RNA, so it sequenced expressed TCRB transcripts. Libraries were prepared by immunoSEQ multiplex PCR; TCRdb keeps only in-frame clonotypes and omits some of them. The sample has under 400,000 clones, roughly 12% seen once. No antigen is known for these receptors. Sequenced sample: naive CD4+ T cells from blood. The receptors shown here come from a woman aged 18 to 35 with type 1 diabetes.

The chain's CDR3 is CASSFLGQAHDEQYF. Here the CDR3 DNA reads TGTGCCAGCAGCTTCCTAGGACAGGCTCACGACGAGCAGTACTTC. The rearrangement uses TRBV7-9 and TRBJ2-7, with 7 bases aligning to TRBD1. CDR3 size: 15 residues. CDR1 SEHNR and CDR2 FQNEAQ come from the germline V gene (reference sequence). Trimming took 3 bases from V and 5 from J; bases not matched to a gene: 10.

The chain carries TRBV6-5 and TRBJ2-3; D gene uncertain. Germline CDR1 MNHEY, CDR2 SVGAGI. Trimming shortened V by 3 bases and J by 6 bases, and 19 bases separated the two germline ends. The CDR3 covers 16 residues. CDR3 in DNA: TGTGCCAGCAGTTATCGAGCGAATCCCCTACTGGATACGCAGTATTTT. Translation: CASSYRANPLLDTQYF.

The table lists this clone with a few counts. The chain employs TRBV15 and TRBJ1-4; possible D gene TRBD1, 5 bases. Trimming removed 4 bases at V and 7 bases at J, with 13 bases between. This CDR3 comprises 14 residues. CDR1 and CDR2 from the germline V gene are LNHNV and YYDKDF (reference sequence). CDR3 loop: CATSTGPDSEKLFF. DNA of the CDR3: TGTGCCACCAGCACCGGGCCCGACAGTGAAAAACTGTTTTTT.

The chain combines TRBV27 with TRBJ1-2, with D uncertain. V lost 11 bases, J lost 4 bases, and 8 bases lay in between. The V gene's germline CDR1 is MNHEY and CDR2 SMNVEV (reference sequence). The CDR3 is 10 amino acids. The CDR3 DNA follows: TGTGCCGCCCGGGGCTATGGCTACACCTTC. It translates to CAARGYGYTF.

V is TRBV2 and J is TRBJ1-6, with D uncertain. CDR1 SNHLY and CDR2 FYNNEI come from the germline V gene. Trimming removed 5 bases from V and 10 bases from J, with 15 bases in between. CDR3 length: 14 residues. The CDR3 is CASSLGSSGSPLHF. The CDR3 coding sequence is TGTGCCAGCAGTCTCGGGTCCTCGGGGTCACCCCTCCACTTT.

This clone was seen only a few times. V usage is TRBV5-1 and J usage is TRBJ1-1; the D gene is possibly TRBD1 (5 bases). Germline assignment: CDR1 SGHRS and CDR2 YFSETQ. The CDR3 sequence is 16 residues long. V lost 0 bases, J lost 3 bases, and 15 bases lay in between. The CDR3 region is CASSLAGGEWDTEAFF. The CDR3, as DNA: TGCGCCAGCAGCTTGGCCGGAGGGGAGTGGGACACTGAAGCTTTCTTT.

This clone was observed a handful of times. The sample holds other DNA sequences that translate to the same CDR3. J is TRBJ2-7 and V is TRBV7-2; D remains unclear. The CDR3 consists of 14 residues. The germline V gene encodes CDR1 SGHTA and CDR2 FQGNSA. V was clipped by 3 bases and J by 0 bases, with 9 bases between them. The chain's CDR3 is CASSFERSSYEQYF. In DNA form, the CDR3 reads TGTGCCAGCAGCTTCGAGCGTAGCTCCTACGAGCAGTACTTC.

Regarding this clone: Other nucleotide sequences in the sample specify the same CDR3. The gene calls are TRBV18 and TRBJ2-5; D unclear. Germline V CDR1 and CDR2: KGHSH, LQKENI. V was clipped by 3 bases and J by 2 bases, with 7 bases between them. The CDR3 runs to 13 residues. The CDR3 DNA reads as TGTGCCAGCTCACCGAACAGTCAAGAGACCCAGTACTTC. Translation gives CASSPNSQETQYF.

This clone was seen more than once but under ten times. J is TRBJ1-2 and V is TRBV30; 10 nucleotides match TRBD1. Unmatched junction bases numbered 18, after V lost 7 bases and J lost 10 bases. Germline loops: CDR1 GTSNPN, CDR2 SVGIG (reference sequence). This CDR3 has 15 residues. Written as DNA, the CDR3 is TGTGCCTCCAAACCCAGTGTGGGACAGGGGCAAATCTACACCTTC. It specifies CASKPSVGQGQIYTF.

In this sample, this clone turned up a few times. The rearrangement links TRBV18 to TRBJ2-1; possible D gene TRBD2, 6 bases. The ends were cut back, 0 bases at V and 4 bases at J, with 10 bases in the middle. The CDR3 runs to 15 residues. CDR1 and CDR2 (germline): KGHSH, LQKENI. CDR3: CASSPPGLSYNEQFF. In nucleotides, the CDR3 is TGTGCCAGCTCACCACCGGGACTGAGTTACAATGAGCAGTTCTTC.

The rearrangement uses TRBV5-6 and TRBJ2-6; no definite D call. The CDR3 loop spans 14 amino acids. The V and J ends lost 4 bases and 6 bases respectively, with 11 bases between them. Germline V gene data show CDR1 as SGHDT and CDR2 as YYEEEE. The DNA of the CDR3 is TGTGCCAGCAGCCTTTTCCCCTCGGCCAACGTCCTGACTTTC. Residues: CASSLFPSANVLTF.

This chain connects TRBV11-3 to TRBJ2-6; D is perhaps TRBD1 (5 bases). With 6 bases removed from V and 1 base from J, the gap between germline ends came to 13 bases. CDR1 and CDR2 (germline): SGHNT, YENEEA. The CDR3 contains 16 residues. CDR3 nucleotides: TGTGCCAGCAGGGGTCTTTACAGGTCTGGGGCCAACGTCCTGACTTTC. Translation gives CASRGLYRSGANVLTF.

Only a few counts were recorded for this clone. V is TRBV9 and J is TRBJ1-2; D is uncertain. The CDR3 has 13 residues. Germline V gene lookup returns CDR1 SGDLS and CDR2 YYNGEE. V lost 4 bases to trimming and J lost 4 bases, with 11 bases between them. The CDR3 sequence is CASSITALYGYTF. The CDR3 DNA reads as TGTGCCAGCAGCATAACAGCCCTCTATGGCTACACCTTC.

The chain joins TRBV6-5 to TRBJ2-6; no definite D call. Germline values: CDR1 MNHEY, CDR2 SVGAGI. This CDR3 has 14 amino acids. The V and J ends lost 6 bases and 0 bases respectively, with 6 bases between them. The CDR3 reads CASSQFSGANVLTF. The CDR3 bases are TGTGCCAGCAGCCAGTTCTCTGGGGCCAACGTCCTGACTTTC.

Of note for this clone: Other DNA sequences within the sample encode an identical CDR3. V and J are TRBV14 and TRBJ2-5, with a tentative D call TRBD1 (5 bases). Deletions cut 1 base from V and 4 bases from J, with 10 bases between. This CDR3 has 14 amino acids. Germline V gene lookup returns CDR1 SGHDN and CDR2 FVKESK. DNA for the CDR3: TGTGCCAGCAGCCAAGCTGGGGCTCGAGAGACCCAGTACTTC. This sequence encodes CASSQAGARETQYF.

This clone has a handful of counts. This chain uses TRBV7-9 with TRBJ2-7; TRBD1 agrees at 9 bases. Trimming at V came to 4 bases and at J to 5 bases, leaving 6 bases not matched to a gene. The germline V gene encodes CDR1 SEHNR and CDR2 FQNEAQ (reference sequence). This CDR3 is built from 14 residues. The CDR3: CASSSPDRGDEQYF. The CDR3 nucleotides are TGTGCCAGCAGCTCCCCGGACAGGGGAGACGAGCAGTACTTC.

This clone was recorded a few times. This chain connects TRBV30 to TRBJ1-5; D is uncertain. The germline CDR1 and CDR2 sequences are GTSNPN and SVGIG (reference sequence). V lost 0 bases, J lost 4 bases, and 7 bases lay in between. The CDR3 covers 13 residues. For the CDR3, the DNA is TGTGCCTGGAGTGTACATCAGAATCAGCCCCAGCATTTT. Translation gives CAWSVHQNQPQHF.

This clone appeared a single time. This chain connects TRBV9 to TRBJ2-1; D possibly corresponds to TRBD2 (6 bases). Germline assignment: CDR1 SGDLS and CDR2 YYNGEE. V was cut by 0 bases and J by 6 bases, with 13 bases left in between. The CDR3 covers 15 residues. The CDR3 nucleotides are TGTGCCAGCAGCGTAGGAGGTAGTAGCGGCAATGAGCAGTTCTTC. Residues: CASSVGGSSGNEQFF.

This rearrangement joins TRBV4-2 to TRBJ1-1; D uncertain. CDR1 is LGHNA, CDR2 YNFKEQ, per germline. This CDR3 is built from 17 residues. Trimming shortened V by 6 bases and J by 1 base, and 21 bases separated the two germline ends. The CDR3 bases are TGTGCCAGCAGTCCTGCTTCTAGTTACTCCTCGAACACTGAAGCTTTCTTT. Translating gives CASSPASSYSSNTEAFF.

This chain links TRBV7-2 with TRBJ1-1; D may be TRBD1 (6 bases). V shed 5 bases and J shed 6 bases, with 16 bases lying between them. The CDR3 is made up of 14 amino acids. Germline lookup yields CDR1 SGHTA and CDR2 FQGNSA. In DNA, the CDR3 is TGTGCCAGCAGCCTACAGGGTTTAACCCCTGAAGCTTTCTTT. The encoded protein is CASSLQGLTPEAFF.

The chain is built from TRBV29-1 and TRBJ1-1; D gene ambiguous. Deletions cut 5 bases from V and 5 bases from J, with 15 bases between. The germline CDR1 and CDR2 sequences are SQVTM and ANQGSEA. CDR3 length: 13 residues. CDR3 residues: CSVSQPGGTEAFF. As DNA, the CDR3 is TGCAGCGTTTCGCAGCCGGGAGGTACTGAAGCTTTCTTT.